A single sample gave rise to the 21 T cell receptor beta chains below, sequenced in a study of PD-L1 blockade in urothelial cancer. Data came from immunoSEQ multiplex PCR; TCRdb stores just in-frame clones and leaves some out. The sample has approximately 52,000 clones, 85% seen once. Time point of the sample: pretreatment peripheral blood. Here the sequenced sample was PBMCs, taken around atezolizumab (anti-PD-L1) treatment. All receptors come from a man between 65 and 79 years old with urothelial cancer.

The chain has TRBV27 and TRBJ2-1; D may be TRBD2 (6 bases). This CDR3 is 15 amino acids long. In germline, CDR1 is MNHEY, CDR2 SMNVEV (reference sequence). V was shortened by 4 bases and J by 2 bases, with 12 bases between the two germline ends. The DNA for the CDR3 is TGTGCCAGCAGTTCGCCATGGGAGGCCTACAATGAGCAGTTCTTC. Translated: CASSSPWEAYNEQFF.

This chain links TRBV5-1 with TRBJ2-1; 9 nucleotides line up with TRBD2. CDR3 length equals 14 residues. Looked up from germline, CDR1 is SGHRS and CDR2 is YFSETQ. V dropped 2 bases and J dropped 7; count of bases not matched to a gene: 4. In nucleotides, the CDR3 is TGCGCCAGCAGCTTTAGCGGGAGAGGTAATGAGCAGTTCTTC. It codes for CASSFSGRGNEQFF.

DNA for the CDR3: TGCGCCAGCAGCTTGGCTCCCAGCACGGGAATTGAGCAGTTCTTC. It codes for CASSLAPSTGIEQFF. The rearrangement links TRBV5-1 to TRBJ2-1, with D perhaps matching TRBD2 (5 bases). The CDR3 is 15 residues long. V lost 0 bases and J lost 9, with 16 bases in between. The V gene's germline CDR1 is SGHRS and CDR2 YFSETQ.

The chain couples TRBV7-3 to TRBJ2-2; perhaps TRBD2 as D (7 bases). Germline loops: CDR1 SGHTA, CDR2 FQGTGA. V shed 2 bases and J shed 3 bases, with 19 bases lying between them. This CDR3 is 18 amino acids long. DNA of the CDR3: TGTGCCAGCAGCTTATGGCTGGAGGGGGAGGGGGACACCGGGGAGCTGTTTTTT. Amino acid sequence: CASSLWLEGEGDTGELFF. The full variable domain, rest sourced from reference TRBV7-3 and TRBJ2-2, is GAGVSQTPSNKVTEKGKYVELRCDPISGHTALYWYRQSLGQGPEFLIYFQGTGAADDSGLPNDRFFAVRPEGSVSTLKIQRTERGDSAVYLCASSLWLEGEGDTGELFFGEGSRLTVL.

This clone was observed a single time. This chain connects TRBV6-1 to TRBJ1-3; TRBD1 is a possible D gene (6 bases). In germline, CDR1 is MNHNS, CDR2 SASEGT. There are 14 residues in the CDR3. The germline V and J ends were trimmed by 2 bases and 4 bases, with 9 bases remaining between them. In DNA, the CDR3 is TGTGCCAGCAGTGAAACAGGGTCCGGAAACACCATATATTTT. Protein sequence: CASSETGSGNTIYF.

This chain connects TRBV30 to TRBJ2-1; TRBD1 matches at 8 bases. V trimming: 0 bases; J trimming: 10 bases; junction bases outside the gene matches: 5. The CDR3 consists of 13 residues. The germline V gene has CDR1 GTSNPN and CDR2 SVGIG (reference sequence). The CDR3 loop reads CAWSVLAGGEQFF. The CDR3 DNA reads TGTGCCTGGAGTGTACTAGCAGGGGGCGAGCAGTTCTTC.

The chain combines TRBV20-1 with TRBJ1-1; D is undetermined. V lost 0 bases to trimming and J lost 10 bases, with 9 bases between them. CDR1 is DFQATT, CDR2 SNEGSKA, per germline (reference sequence). The CDR3 is made up of 11 amino acids. The CDR3 DNA reads TGCAGTGCTAGAGATAAAACAGTAGCTTTCTTT. Protein sequence: CSARDKTVAFF.

V usage is TRBV5-1 and J usage is TRBJ2-1; TRBD2 matches at 9 bases. V gave up 0 bases and J gave up 8 bases; unmatched junction bases: 6. CDR1 SGHRS and CDR2 YFSETQ come from the germline V gene. The CDR3 extends over 15 amino acids. CDR3 sequence reads: CASSLVVAGADEQFF. CDR3 coding DNA: TGCGCCAGCAGCTTGGTGGTAGCGGGAGCTGATGAGCAGTTCTTC. Full variable domain (remainder filled in from reference TRBV5-1 and TRBJ2-1): KAGVTQTPRYLIKTRGQQVTLSCSPISGHRSVSWYQQTPGQGLQFLFEYFSETQRNKGNFPGRFSGRQFSNSRSEMNVSTLELGDSALYLCASSLVVAGADEQFFGPGTRLTVL.

This rearrangement joins TRBV6-5 to TRBJ2-1, with 12 bases aligning to TRBD1. This CDR3 comprises 14 residues. After removal of 4 bases from V and 7 bases from J, the junction contained 2 bases not matched to a gene. The germline V gene encodes CDR1 MNHEY and CDR2 SVGAGI. The CDR3 DNA reads TGTGCCAGCAGTTTGGGACAGGGGGCGAATGAGCAGTTCTTC. Its protein is CASSLGQGANEQFF.

This clone was observed once. The chain combines TRBV6-1 with TRBJ1-2, with TRBD1 matching over 10 bases. The J segment lost 6 bases and the V segment lost 4 bases, leaving 5 bases of the junction unmatched. Per germline, CDR1 MNHNS and CDR2 SASEGT. CDR3 length equals 14 residues. The DNA of the CDR3 is TGTGCCAGCAGTGTCGGGACAGGGGTCGATGGCTACACCTTC. The encoded protein is CASSVGTGVDGYTF.

DNA for the CDR3: TGTGCCAGCAGTCTCATTAGCGGGAGGGGAGCACGAGAGCAGTACTTC. This codes for CASSLISGRGAREQYF. J is TRBJ2-7 and V is TRBV28, with TRBD2 identical over 11 bases. This CDR3 has 16 residues. V shed 5 bases, J shed 7 bases, and the junction held 13 bases outside the gene matches. CDR1 MDHEN and CDR2 SYDVKM come from the germline V gene.

The gene calls are TRBV2 and TRBJ1-6; D might be TRBD1 (5 bases). This CDR3 contains 14 residues. CDR1 is SNHLY, CDR2 FYNNEI, per germline. The V gene lost 4 bases and the J gene lost 5 bases, with 9 bases spanning the gap. CDR3 nucleotides: TGTGCCAGCAGTGCCGACAGAAATAATTCACCCCTCCACTTT. This encodes CASSADRNNSPLHF.

The gene calls are TRBV20-1 and TRBJ1-1; tentative D call: TRBD1 (6 bases). The length of the CDR3 is 11 residues. V was trimmed by 6 bases and J by 4 bases, leaving 9 bases between them. Germline V gene data show CDR1 as DFQATT and CDR2 as SNEGSKA (reference sequence). The CDR3: CSARGGTEAFF. The CDR3 nucleotides read TGCAGTGCGAGGGGGGGCACTGAAGCTTTCTTT.

As concerns this clone: The sample has other DNA sequences that encode this CDR3 too. The CDR3, as DNA: TGTGCCAGCAGCTTGGAAGCGGGAGGCTACGAGCAGTACTTC. This gives the protein CASSLEAGGYEQYF. The chain has TRBV5-5 and TRBJ2-7, with 9 bases fitting TRBD2. Unmatched junction bases numbered 1, after V lost 0 bases and J lost 3 bases. Germline V gene data show CDR1 as SGHKS and CDR2 as YYEKEE (reference sequence). The CDR3 runs 14 residues.

This chain joins TRBV28 and TRBJ1-1, with 7 nucleotides matching TRBD1. Germline-derived CDR1 and CDR2 are MDHEN and SYDVKM. This CDR3 is 12 amino acids long. V dropped 6 bases and J dropped 4; count of bases not matched to a gene: 2. CDR3 DNA: TGTGCCAGCAGCTCAGGGGGCACTGAAGCTTTCTTT. It is translated as CASSSGGTEAFF.

The chain combines TRBV5-1 with TRBJ2-7; D not resolved. The CDR3 covers 14 residues. Trimming shortened V by 0 bases and J by 3 bases, and 10 bases separated the two germline ends. Germline CDR1 reads SGHRS; CDR2 reads YFSETQ. This chain's CDR3 is CASSLEYADYEQYF. CDR3 nucleotides: TGCGCCAGCAGCTTGGAATATGCAGACTACGAGCAGTACTTC. Full variable domain (outside the CDR3, taken from reference TRBV5-1 and TRBJ2-7): KAGVTQTPRYLIKTRGQQVTLSCSPISGHRSVSWYQQTPGQGLQFLFEYFSETQRNKGNFPGRFSGRQFSNSRSEMNVSTLELGDSALYLCASSLEYADYEQYFGPGTRLTVT.

The V call is TRBV7-8, the J call TRBJ2-7; 11 bases align to TRBD2. This CDR3 comprises 17 residues. From germline, CDR1 is SGHVS and CDR2 FQNEAQ. J lost 6 bases, V lost 5 bases, and 15 bases had no gene match. The CDR3 nucleotides read TGTGCCAGCAGCACCATGCTAGCGGGGGGATCCAGGGGCGAGCAGTACTTC. This sequence encodes CASSTMLAGGSRGEQYF.

This clone was seen a single time. The chain combines TRBV28 with TRBJ1-3; D is perhaps TRBD1 (5 bases). The germline gives CDR1 MDHEN, CDR2 SYDVKM. This CDR3 spans 11 amino acids. The CDR3 nucleotides are TGTGCGTCGGAAGGGGCCAACACCATATATTTT. It codes for CASEGANTIYF.

The chain couples TRBV7-9 to TRBJ2-1; D is uncertain. In germline, CDR1 is SEHNR, CDR2 FQNEAQ (reference sequence). CDR3 length equals 12 residues. V lost 5 bases, J lost 4 bases, and 6 bases lay in between. CDR3 in amino acids: CASSLIYNEQFF. The CDR3 DNA reads as TGTGCCAGCAGCCTTATATACAATGAGCAGTTCTTC.

This chain connects TRBV5-1 to TRBJ2-7; 14 nucleotides match TRBD2. Germline V CDR1 and CDR2: SGHRS, YFSETQ. The trim removed 2 bases at V and 5 bases at J, leaving 6 bases unmatched. CDR3 length: 16 residues. CDR3: CASSLPQGLAGDEQYF. CDR3 nucleotide sequence: TGCGCCAGCAGCTTACCTCAGGGACTAGCGGGAGACGAGCAGTACTTC.

This clone was detected once. The chain employs TRBV30 and TRBJ2-1; a possible D gene is TRBD2 (5 bases). Germline CDR1 reads GTSNPN; CDR2 reads SVGIG (reference sequence). With 4 bases removed from V and 3 bases from J, the gap between germline ends came to 16 bases. This CDR3 contains 15 residues. The CDR3 is CAWTPASSVYNEQFF. The CDR3 bases are TGTGCCTGGACCCCGGCTAGCTCAGTCTACAATGAGCAGTTCTTC.